The 8 T cell receptor beta chains given below trace back to one sample, sequenced in a study of blood T cell repertoires in COVID-19. Sequencing was performed with immunoSEQ multiplex PCR; in TCRdb, only in-frame clones are kept and a portion is missing. The sample records 310,000 or so clones, around 86% being singletons. The specimen sequenced was peripheral blood. The receptors shown here come from a woman aged 45-65 years with acute or convalescent COVID-19.

This sequence joins TRBV1 and TRBJ2-3; the DNA was not used to check the table's D call, TRBD2. TRBV1 is a listed pseudogene. CDR3 length equals 14 residues. The CDR3 DNA is TGCACCAGCAGCCGCACTAGGCATTCAGATACGCAGTATTTT. It specifies CTSSRTRHSDTQYF.

This sequence joins TRBV4-3 and TRBJ2-3; 9 bases fit TRBD2. Germline CDR1 reads LGHNA; CDR2 reads YSLEER. This CDR3 spans 18 amino acids. V was pared by 0 bases and J by 7 bases, with 14 bases of the junction left unmatched. The CDR3 spells CASSQDWREGPLINTQYF. Written as DNA, the CDR3 is TGCGCCAGCAGCCAAGATTGGCGGGAGGGCCCCCTCATTAATACGCAGTATTTT.

The V call is TRBV7-9, the J call TRBJ1-1; 9 bases are shared with TRBD1. The germline V gene has CDR1 SEHNR and CDR2 FQNEAQ (reference sequence). V was pared by 2 bases and J by 6 bases, with 4 bases of the junction left unmatched. The length of the CDR3 is 14 residues. CDR3 in DNA: TGTGCCAGCAGCTTACGGACAGGGGAATCTGAAGCTTTCTTT. It yields the protein CASSLRTGESEAFF. Filled out from reference TRBV7-9 and TRBJ1-1, the complete variable domain reads DTGVSQNPRHKITKRGQNVTFRCDPISEHNRLYWYRQTLGQGPEFLTYFQNEAQLEKSRLLSDRFSAERPKGSFSTLEIQRTEQGDSAMYLCASSLRTGESEAFFGQGTRLTVV.

This clone was recorded a few times. The chain couples TRBV9 to TRBJ2-6; D ambiguous. Germline V gives CDR1 SGDLS, CDR2 YYNGEE. The CDR3 loop spans 15 amino acids. V was trimmed by 0 bases and J by 0 bases, leaving 4 bases between them. This chain's CDR3 is CASSVGASGANVLTF. CDR3 DNA: TGTGCCAGCAGCGTAGGGGCCTCTGGGGCCAACGTCCTGACTTTC.

The chain carries TRBV24-1 and TRBJ1-2; 8 bases match TRBD1. The ends lost 4 bases at V and 8 bases at J; junction bases unmatched: 8. Germline assignment: CDR1 KGHDR and CDR2 SFDVKD. The CDR3 spans 14 residues. The CDR3 region has the DNA TGTGCCACCAGTGACCGTGACAGGGGTAAGGGCTACACCTTC. Translation: CATSDRDRGKGYTF.

The chain links TRBV30 to TRBJ1-4; TRBD1 matches 10 bases. This CDR3 is 16 amino acids long. CDR1 GTSNPN and CDR2 SVGIG come from the germline V gene (reference sequence). Trimming removed 3 bases from V and 6 bases from J; junction bases left unmatched: 10. In DNA, the CDR3 is TGTGCCTGGAGCTCCCTCCGGGACAGGGGCGATGAAAAACTGTTTTTT. Its translation is CAWSSLRDRGDEKLFF.

The J gene is TRBJ2-5, the V gene TRBV9, with 8 bases that match TRBD1. CDR3 length equals 14 residues. J was trimmed by 4 bases and V by 4 bases; bases with no gene match: 6. Germline CDR1 and CDR2: SGDLS and YYNGEE. CDR3 sequence: CASSPRTGRETQYF. DNA for the CDR3: TGTGCCAGCAGCCCTCGGACAGGGAGAGAGACCCAGTACTTC.

The rearrangement links TRBV24-1 to TRBJ2-1; the match to TRBD1 covers 7 bases. This CDR3 is built from 14 residues. Trimming took 6 bases from V and 4 from J; bases not matched to a gene: 5. Germline CDR1 and CDR2: KGHDR and SFDVKD. CDR3 sequence: CATSQGVGYNEQFF. CDR3 nucleotide sequence: TGTGCCACCAGTCAGGGGGTGGGATACAATGAGCAGTTCTTC.